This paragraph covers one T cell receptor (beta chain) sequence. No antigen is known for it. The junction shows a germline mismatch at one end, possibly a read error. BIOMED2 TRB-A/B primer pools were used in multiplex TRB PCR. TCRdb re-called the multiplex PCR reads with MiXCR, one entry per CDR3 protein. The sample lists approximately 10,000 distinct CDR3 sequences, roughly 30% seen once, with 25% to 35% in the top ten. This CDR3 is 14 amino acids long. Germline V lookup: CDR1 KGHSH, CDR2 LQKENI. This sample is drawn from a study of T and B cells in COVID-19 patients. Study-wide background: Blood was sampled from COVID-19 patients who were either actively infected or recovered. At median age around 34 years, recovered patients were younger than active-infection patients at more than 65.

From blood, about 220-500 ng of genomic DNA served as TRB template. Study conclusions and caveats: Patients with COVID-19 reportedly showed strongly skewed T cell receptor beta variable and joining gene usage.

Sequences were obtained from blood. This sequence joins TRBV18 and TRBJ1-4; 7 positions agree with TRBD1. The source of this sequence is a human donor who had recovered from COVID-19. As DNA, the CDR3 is TGTGCCAGCTCGCCACAGGGGTCTAATGAAAAACTGTTTTTT. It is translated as CASSPQGSNEKLFF.